This record looks at one T cell receptor beta chain sequence and its context. Its specificity is unknown. This record comes from a study of T cell responses to AZD1222 COVID-19 vaccine. Profiling relied on immunoSEQ multiplex PCR, and the TCRdb table lists in-frame clones only, not all of them. The sample has around 150,000 clones; about 92% are singletons. V gave up 2 bases and J gave up 8 bases, with 9 bases separating them. This CDR3 is built from 11 residues. The germline V gene encodes CDR1 GTSNPN and CDR2 SVGIG (reference sequence). Study-wide points: Possibly, clonal diversity was underestimated; donors were largely white British and included more females.

This chain links TRBV30 with TRBJ1-2; D gene ambiguous. Sequenced material: peripheral blood, taken 28 days after the second AZD1222 dose. The TCR comes from an adult who received the AZD1222 COVID-19 vaccine. CDR3 sequence reads: CAWSTRVGYTF. CDR3 in DNA: TGTGCCTGGAGTACTAGGGTCGGCTACACCTTC.